The next 5 T cell receptor beta chains were all read from a single sample in a study of regulatory T cells in long-lasting Graves disease. The time point: newly diagnosed GD, antithyroid drugs for less than 3 months. PBMCs provided the RNA from which the TCR library was made. Researchers made TCR beta libraries by using iRepertoire HTBI primers and running Arm-PCR on CDR3 regions. TCRdb called the multiplex PCR reads again in MiXCR, with one record for every CDR3 protein. The repertoire consists of about 540,000 distinct CDR3 sequences, with 13% occurring once and the leading ten covering about 10%. These data were also filed under a second study, of T cells in Graves' hyperthyroidism and ophthalmopathy.

The material sequenced was peripheral blood mononuclear cells (PBMCs), taken at new diagnosis, from a patient treated with antithyroid drugs. These receptors all stem from a man younger than 45 with Graves disease.

This clonotype was seen repeatedly, ten times or more. The V call is TRBV29-1, the J call TRBJ2-3, with 11 bases aligning to TRBD2. This CDR3 spans 14 amino acids. The junction had 9 bases not matched to a gene; V was cut back by 6 bases and J by 7 bases. Germline V CDR1 and CDR2: SQVTM, ANQGSEA. The CDR3 nucleotides are TGCAGCGTGATGGGACTAGCGGAAGTTAATACGCAGTATTTT. It translates to CSVMGLAEVNTQYF.

There are many counts of this clonotype. This chain's CDR3 is CAISESEAAANTEAFF. The CDR3 DNA is TGTGCCATCAGTGAGTCGGAGGCAGCCGCGAACACTGAAGCTTTCTTT. The rearrangement joins TRBV10-3 to TRBJ1-1; D is unresolved. V was shortened by 0 bases and J by 1 base, with 12 bases between the two germline ends. Germline V gene sequence: CDR1 ENHRY, CDR2 SYGVKD. There are 16 residues in the CDR3.

This clonotype was counted ten times or more. The gene calls are TRBV7-9 and TRBJ2-7, with 7 bases matching TRBD2. Germline CDR1 and CDR2: SEHNR and FQNEAQ (reference sequence). With V trimmed by 5 bases and J by 7 bases, 14 bases remained unmatched. CDR3 length: 15 amino acids. The CDR3 coding sequence is TGTGCCAGCAGCCCTCGGACTAGTGGTTTTGGGGAGCAGTACTTC. As protein: CASSPRTSGFGEQYF. The full variable domain, in which reference TRBV7-9 and TRBJ2-7 provide the parts outside the CDR3, is DTGVSQNPRHKITKRGQNVTFRCDPISEHNRLYWYRQTLGQGPEFLTYFQNEAQLEKSRLLSDRFSAERPKGSFSTLEIQRTEQGDSAMYLCASSPRTSGFGEQYFGPGTRLTVT.

Only a few counts were recorded for this clonotype. The chain has TRBV5-1 and TRBJ2-6; D might be TRBD1 (6 bases). This CDR3 has 15 amino acids. Germline CDR1 and CDR2: SGHRS and YFSETQ. Deletions cut 2 bases from V and 1 base from J, with 7 bases between. The CDR3 DNA sequence: TGCGCCAGCAGCTTTCAGGGGTCTGGGGCCAACGTCCTGACTTTC. Encoded protein: CASSFQGSGANVLTF.

The table lists this clonotype with a few counts. This chain joins TRBV7-2 and TRBJ2-1; the match to TRBD2 covers 11 bases. Losses at the gene ends were 4 bases for V and 0 bases for J; bases not matched to a gene: 8. The CDR3 covers 18 residues. The germline gives CDR1 SGHTA, CDR2 FQGNSA. This chain's CDR3 is CASSSGLAGGSSYNEQFF. CDR3 coding DNA: TGTGCCAGCAGCTCGGGGCTAGCGGGAGGCAGCTCCTACAATGAGCAGTTCTTC.